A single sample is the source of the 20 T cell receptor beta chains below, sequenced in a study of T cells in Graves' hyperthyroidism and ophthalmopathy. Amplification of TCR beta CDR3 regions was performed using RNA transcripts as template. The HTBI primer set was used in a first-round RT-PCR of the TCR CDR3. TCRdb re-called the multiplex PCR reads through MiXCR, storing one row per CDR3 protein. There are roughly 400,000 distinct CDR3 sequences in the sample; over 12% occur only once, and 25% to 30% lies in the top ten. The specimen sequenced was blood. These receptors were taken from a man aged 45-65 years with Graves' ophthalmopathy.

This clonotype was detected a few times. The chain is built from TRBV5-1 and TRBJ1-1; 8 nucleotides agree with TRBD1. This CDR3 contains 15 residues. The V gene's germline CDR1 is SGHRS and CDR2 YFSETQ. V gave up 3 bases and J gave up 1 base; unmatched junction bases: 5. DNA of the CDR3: TGCGCCAGCAGCTCACACGGGACAGGGAACACTGAAGCTTTCTTT. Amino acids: CASSSHGTGNTEAFF.

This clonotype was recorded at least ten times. The CDR3 loop is CASSEAISRLFDEQFF. CDR3 bases: TGTGCCAGCAGTGAAGCGATATCCAGGTTATTCGATGAGCAGTTCTTC. This rearrangement joins TRBV6-1 to TRBJ2-1; D not resolved. Between the trimmed V and J ends, which lost 0 bases and 8 bases, there was a span of 17 bases. The CDR3 spans 16 residues. Germline V lookup: CDR1 MNHNS, CDR2 SASEGT.

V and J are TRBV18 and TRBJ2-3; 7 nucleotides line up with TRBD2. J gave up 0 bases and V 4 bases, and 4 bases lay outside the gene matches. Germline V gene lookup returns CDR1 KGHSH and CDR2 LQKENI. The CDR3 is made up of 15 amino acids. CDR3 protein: CASSQLAPSTDTQYF. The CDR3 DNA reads TGTGCCAGCTCACAACTAGCGCCTAGCACAGATACGCAGTATTTT.

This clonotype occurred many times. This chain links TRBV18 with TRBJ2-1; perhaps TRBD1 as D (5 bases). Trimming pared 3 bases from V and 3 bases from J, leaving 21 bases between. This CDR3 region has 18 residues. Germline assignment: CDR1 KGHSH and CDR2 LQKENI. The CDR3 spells CASSPLGPADNLYNEQFF. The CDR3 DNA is TGTGCCAGCTCACCTCTCGGGCCTGCGGACAACCTCTACAATGAGCAGTTCTTC.

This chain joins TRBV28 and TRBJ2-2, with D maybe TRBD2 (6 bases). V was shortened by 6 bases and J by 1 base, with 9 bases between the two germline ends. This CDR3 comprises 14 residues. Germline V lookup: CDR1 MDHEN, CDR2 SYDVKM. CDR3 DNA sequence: TGTGCCAGCAGCGGGCGGGAGAACACCGGGGAGCTGTTTTTT. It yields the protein CASSGRENTGELFF.

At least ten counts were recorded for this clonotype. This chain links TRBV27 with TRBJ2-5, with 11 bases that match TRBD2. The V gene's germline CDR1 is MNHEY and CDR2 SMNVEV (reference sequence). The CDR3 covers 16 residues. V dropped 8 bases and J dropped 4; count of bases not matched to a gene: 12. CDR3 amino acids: CASRLAGRTSSETQYF. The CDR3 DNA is TGTGCCAGCCGACTAGCGGGACGAACATCTTCAGAGACCCAGTACTTC.

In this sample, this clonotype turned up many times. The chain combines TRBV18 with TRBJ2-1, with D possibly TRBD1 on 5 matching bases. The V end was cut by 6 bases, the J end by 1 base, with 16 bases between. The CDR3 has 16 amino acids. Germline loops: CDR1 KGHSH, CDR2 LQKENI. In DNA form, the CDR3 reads TGTGCCAGCTCCCTACAAGGGGTTGGGTCCTACAATGAGCAGTTCTTC. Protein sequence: CASSLQGVGSYNEQFF.

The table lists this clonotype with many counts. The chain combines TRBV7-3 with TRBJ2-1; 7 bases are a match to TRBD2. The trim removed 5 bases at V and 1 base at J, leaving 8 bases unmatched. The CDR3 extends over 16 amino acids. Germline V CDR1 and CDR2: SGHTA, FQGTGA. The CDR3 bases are TGTGCCAGCAGCCCGACCCGACTAGCTTCCTACAATGAGCAGTTCTTC. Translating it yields CASSPTRLASYNEQFF.

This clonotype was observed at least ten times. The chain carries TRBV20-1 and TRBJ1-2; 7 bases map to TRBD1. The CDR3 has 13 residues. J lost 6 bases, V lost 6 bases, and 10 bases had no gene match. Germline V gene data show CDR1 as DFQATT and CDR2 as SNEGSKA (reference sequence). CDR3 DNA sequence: TGCAGTGCAATAGAGCCCAGGGGGGATGGCTACACCTTC. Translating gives CSAIEPRGDGYTF.

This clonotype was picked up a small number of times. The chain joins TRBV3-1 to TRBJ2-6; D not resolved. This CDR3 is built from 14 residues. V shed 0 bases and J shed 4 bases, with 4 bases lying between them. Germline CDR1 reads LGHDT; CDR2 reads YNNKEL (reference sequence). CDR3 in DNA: TGTGCCAGCAGCCAAGACTGGGGGGCCAACGTCCTGACTTTC. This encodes CASSQDWGANVLTF.

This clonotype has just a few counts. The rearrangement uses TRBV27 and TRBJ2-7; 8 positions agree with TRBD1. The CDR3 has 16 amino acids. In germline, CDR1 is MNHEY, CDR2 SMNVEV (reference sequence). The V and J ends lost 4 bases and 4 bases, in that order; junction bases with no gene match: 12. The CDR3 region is CASSSPDRGSRYEQYF. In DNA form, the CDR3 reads TGTGCCAGCAGTTCACCAGACAGGGGAAGTAGGTACGAGCAGTACTTC.

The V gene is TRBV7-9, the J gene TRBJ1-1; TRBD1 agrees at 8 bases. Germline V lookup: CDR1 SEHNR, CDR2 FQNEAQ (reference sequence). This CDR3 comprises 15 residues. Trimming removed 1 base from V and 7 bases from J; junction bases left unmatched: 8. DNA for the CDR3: TGTGCCAGCAGCTTAGAAGGGGCAGGGGGCAATGAAGCTTTCTTT. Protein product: CASSLEGAGGNEAFF.

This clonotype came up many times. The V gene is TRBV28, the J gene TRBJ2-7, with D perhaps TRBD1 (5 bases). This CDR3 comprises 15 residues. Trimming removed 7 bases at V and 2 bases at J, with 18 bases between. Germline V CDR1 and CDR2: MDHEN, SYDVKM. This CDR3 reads CASTTRAGLTYEQYF. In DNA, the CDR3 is TGTGCCAGCACTACAAGGGCAGGGTTAACCTACGAGCAGTACTTC.

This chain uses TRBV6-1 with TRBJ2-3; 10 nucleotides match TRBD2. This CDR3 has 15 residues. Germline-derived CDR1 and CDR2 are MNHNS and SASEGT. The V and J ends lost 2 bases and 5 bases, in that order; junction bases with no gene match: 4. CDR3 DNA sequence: TGTGCCAGCAGTGAACTAGCGGGAGAGGTAGATACGCAGTATTTT. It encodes CASSELAGEVDTQYF.

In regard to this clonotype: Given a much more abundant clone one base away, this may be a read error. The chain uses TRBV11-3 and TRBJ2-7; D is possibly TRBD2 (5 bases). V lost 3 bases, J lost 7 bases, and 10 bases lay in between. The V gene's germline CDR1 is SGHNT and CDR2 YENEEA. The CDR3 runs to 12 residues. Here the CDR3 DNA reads TGTGCCAGCAGCTTCGACGGGGATGAGCAGTACTTC. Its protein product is CASSFDGDEQYF.

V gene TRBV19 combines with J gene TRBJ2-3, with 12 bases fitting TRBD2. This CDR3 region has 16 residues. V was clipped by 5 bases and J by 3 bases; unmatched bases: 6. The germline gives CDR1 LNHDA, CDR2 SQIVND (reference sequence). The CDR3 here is CASSRLAGGWTDTQYF. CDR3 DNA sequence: TGTGCCAGTAGTCGGCTAGCGGGAGGGTGGACAGATACGCAGTATTTT.

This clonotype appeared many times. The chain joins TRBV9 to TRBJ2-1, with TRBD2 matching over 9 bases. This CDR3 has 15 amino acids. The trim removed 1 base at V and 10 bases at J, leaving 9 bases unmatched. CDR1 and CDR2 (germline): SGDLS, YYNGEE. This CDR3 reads CASSVTPSGKMEQFF. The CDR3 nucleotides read TGTGCCAGCAGCGTAACGCCTAGCGGGAAAATGGAGCAGTTCTTC.

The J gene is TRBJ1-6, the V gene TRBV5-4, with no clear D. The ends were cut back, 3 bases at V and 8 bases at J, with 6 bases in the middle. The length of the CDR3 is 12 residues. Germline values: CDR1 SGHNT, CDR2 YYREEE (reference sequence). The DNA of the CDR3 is TGTGCCAGCAGCTCGACGGATTCACCCCTCCACTTT. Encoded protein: CASSSTDSPLHF.

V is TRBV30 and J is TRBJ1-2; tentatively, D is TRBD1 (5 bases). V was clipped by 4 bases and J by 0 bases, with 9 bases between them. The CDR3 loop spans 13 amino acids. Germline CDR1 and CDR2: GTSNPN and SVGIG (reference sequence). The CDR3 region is CAWMGGSNYGYTF. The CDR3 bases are TGTGCCTGGATGGGGGGTTCTAACTATGGCTACACCTTC.

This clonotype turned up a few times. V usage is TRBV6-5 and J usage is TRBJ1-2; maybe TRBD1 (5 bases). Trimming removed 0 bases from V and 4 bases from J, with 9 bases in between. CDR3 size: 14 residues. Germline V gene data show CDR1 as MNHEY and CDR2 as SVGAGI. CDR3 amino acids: CASSYSTAAYGYTF. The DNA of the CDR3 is TGTGCCAGCAGTTACTCGACAGCTGCCTATGGCTACACCTTC.